The clone carrying this TCR beta chain has at least ten counts. Its antigen remains unknown. 5'-RACE, quantitative and with molecular barcodes, yielded the TCR beta libraries. A single record per CDR3 protein comes from TCRdb applying MiXCR to the 5' RACE reads. Of 200,000 or so distinct CDR3 sequences listed, roughly 25% are singletons. This specimen comes from a study of CD8 T cells in ankylosing spondylitis. Study outcomes and limitations: Made up of several highly homologous variants, a TCR beta motif appeared characteristic of ankylosing spondylitis blood.

This CDR3 contains 14 residues. The V gene's germline CDR1 is SGHRS and CDR2 YFSETQ. With 2 bases removed from V and 6 bases from J, the gap between germline ends came to 11 bases. Sequenced sample: blood, either unsorted or a sorted T cell fraction (not recorded which). The chain carries TRBV5-1 and TRBJ2-2; the D is unclear. The receptor was derived from a male donor with ankylosing spondylitis or in good health (not recorded which). CDR3 bases: TGCGCCAGCAGCTTATTAAGCTTTTCCGGGGAGCTGTTTTTT. Translation: CASSLLSFSGELFF.